This entry lists 20 T cell receptor beta chains sequenced from one sample in a study of blood T cell repertoires in COVID-19. Here immunoSEQ multiplex PCR was the method, and the copy in TCRdb shows in-frame clones only, minus some. The repertoire holds 190,000 or so clones, with around 81% as singletons. Sequencing input: peripheral blood. Receptors were obtained from a man aged 55-75 years with COVID-19, enrolled during active disease.

CDR3 sequence reads: CASSPGQPRDYGYTF. In nucleotides, the CDR3 is TGCGCCAGCAGCCCGGGACAGCCGAGGGACTATGGCTACACCTTC. The chain recombines TRBV5-1 with TRBJ1-2; 7 bases are a match to TRBD1. The CDR3 runs to 15 residues. V dropped 4 bases and J dropped 3; count of bases not matched to a gene: 9. Germline V gene lookup returns CDR1 SGHRS and CDR2 YFSETQ.

The chain is built from TRBV5-1 and TRBJ1-2, with TRBD1 identical over 11 bases. Germline values: CDR1 SGHRS, CDR2 YFSETQ. The CDR3 is made up of 15 amino acids. The V segment lost 4 bases and the J segment 7 bases; nucleotides outside the gene matches: 9. Here the CDR3 reads CASSKSTGTGGGYTF. The CDR3 DNA sequence: TGCGCCAGCAGCAAAAGCACCGGGACAGGGGGTGGCTACACCTTC.

This clone was seen a handful of times. This sequence joins TRBV11-2 and TRBJ1-1; 7 positions match TRBD1. CDR1 is SGHAT and CDR2 is FQNNGV in the germline V gene. Trimming took 3 bases from V and 4 from J; bases not matched to a gene: 2. The CDR3 is 13 amino acids. CDR3 in amino acids: CASSFSGGTEAFF. The CDR3 DNA is TGTGCCAGCAGCTTTTCAGGGGGCACTGAAGCTTTCTTT.

This clone was detected only once. This chain links TRBV19 with TRBJ1-1; 7 bases are shared with TRBD1. Germline trimming cut 5 bases from V and 0 bases from J; bases unmatched to any gene: 6. This CDR3 comprises 15 residues. Germline V lookup: CDR1 LNHDA, CDR2 SQIVND (reference sequence). This CDR3 reads CASSLQGQMNTEAFF. CDR3 in DNA: TGTGCCAGTAGTCTCCAGGGACAGATGAACACTGAAGCTTTCTTT.

This chain links TRBV30 with TRBJ1-2; D gene unclear. CDR1 is GTSNPN, CDR2 SVGIG, per germline (reference sequence). V was shortened by 7 bases and J by 8 bases, with 17 bases between the two germline ends. This CDR3 has 12 residues. The CDR3 region has the DNA TGTGCCTTTGAGGGCTCTGTTACCGGCTACACCTTC. Protein: CAFEGSVTGYTF.

The V call is TRBV27, the J call TRBJ2-5; 8 bases match TRBD2. The CDR3 totals 14 residues. Unmatched junction bases numbered 8, after V lost 6 bases and J lost 5 bases. The germline V gene encodes CDR1 MNHEY and CDR2 SMNVEV (reference sequence). Here the CDR3 DNA reads TGTGCCAGCAGCCCGGGACTAGTTTATGAGACCCAGTACTTC. Translated: CASSPGLVYETQYF.

J is TRBJ1-4 and V is TRBV7-8; TRBD1 might be the D (6 bases). Trimming removed 3 bases from V and 8 bases from J, with 10 bases in between. The CDR3 totals 13 residues. Germline CDR1 reads SGHVS; CDR2 reads FQNEAQ. CDR3: CASSFTGYEKLFF. The CDR3 DNA sequence: TGTGCCAGCAGCTTCACAGGGTACGAAAAACTGTTTTTT.

The genes are TRBV18 and TRBJ1-5; D may be TRBD1 (5 bases). This CDR3 has 16 residues. The V end lost 3 bases, the J end lost 2 bases, and 14 bases lay between the germline ends. From germline, CDR1 is KGHSH and CDR2 LQKENI. The CDR3 bases are TGTGCCAGCTCACCTACGGCCGGGGGTCGCAATCAGCCCCAGCATTTT. Amino acids: CASSPTAGGRNQPQHF.

The J gene is TRBJ1-6, the V gene TRBV12-3 or TRBV12-4; D might be TRBD1 (6 bases). V lost 3 bases and J lost 13, with 13 bases in between. This CDR3 is built from 13 residues. DNA for the CDR3: TGTGCCAGCAGTTTGGAACAGGGCTACCCCCTCCACTTT. Translation gives CASSLEQGYPLHF.

V and J are TRBV2 and TRBJ1-5; 7 nucleotides match TRBD1. The germline V gene encodes CDR1 SNHLY and CDR2 FYNNEI. This CDR3 has 15 residues. After removal of 5 bases from V and 1 base from J, the junction contained 5 bases not matched to a gene. This chain's CDR3 is CASSSQGRSNQPQHF. The CDR3 region has the DNA TGTGCCAGCAGTTCACAGGGGAGGAGCAATCAGCCCCAGCATTTT.

The chain joins TRBV28 to TRBJ1-1, with 11 nucleotides matching TRBD1. CDR3 length: 14 amino acids. V shed 3 bases and J 7 bases; nucleotides not matched to a gene: 4. CDR1 is MDHEN, CDR2 SYDVKM, per germline. For the CDR3, the DNA is TGTGCCAGCAGTTTTGGGACAGGGGGGGGTGAAGCTTTCTTT. Its protein product is CASSFGTGGGEAFF.

The rearrangement joins TRBV2 to TRBJ1-3, with 7 bases that match TRBD1. Germline CDR1 SNHLY, CDR2 FYNNEI. After removal of 5 bases from V and 0 bases from J, the junction contained 7 bases not matched to a gene. The CDR3 spans 16 residues. This chain's CDR3 is CASSTRDRSSGNTIYF. CDR3 nucleotides: TGTGCCAGCAGTACACGGGACAGATCCTCTGGAAACACCATATATTTT.

This clone appeared a few times. The chain is built from TRBV7-3 and TRBJ1-1; no reliable D call. Trimming removed 0 bases at V and 10 bases at J, with 15 bases between. Germline values: CDR1 SGHTA, CDR2 FQGTGA. This CDR3 is built from 14 residues. CDR3 region: CASSLTPMARRAFF. CDR3 DNA: TGTGCCAGCAGCTTAACCCCTATGGCCCGGAGAGCTTTCTTT.

The chain has TRBV6-4 and TRBJ2-3; D may be TRBD2 (7 bases). Deletions cut 6 bases from V and 0 bases from J, with 13 bases between. The CDR3 length is 15 residues. Germline CDR1 and CDR2: MRHNA and SNTAGT. This chain's CDR3 is CASRASGQSTDTQYF. DNA of the CDR3: TGTGCCAGCAGAGCTAGCGGACAGAGCACAGATACGCAGTATTTT.

This clone has only one observation. J is TRBJ1-2 and V is TRBV2; TRBD1 aligns across 12 bases. Germline V gives CDR1 SNHLY, CDR2 FYNNEI. The CDR3 spans 15 residues. After removal of 5 bases from V and 6 bases from J, the junction contained 7 bases not matched to a gene. The CDR3 DNA reads as TGTGCCAGCAGTCTTACCGGGACAGGGGGCAATGGCTACACCTTC. Translating it yields CASSLTGTGGNGYTF.

The V and J genes are TRBV7-2 and TRBJ1-2, with TRBD1 identical over 7 bases. V lost 0 bases to trimming and J lost 4 bases; unmatched junction nucleotides: 2. The CDR3 consists of 14 residues. The germline V gene encodes CDR1 SGHTA and CDR2 FQGNSA. The CDR3 is CASSLAHRGYGYTF. In nucleotides, the CDR3 is TGTGCCAGCAGCTTAGCGCACAGGGGCTATGGCTACACCTTC.

In nucleotides, the CDR3 is TGTGCCAGCAGTGAATACGGACAGCCTACCTACGAGCAGTACTTC. It specifies CASSEYGQPTYEQYF. J is TRBJ2-7 and V is TRBV6-1; the D gene is possibly TRBD1 (6 bases). Germline loops: CDR1 MNHNS, CDR2 SASEGT. This CDR3 spans 15 amino acids. V was trimmed by 2 bases and J by 2 bases, leaving 13 bases between them.

The chain couples TRBV20-1 to TRBJ1-5; D is undetermined. The germline CDR1 and CDR2 sequences are DFQATT and SNEGSKA (reference sequence). V lost 3 bases to trimming and J lost 7 bases, with 16 bases between them. The CDR3 contains 14 residues. DNA for the CDR3: TGCAGTGCTAGTTATGGCAGACCGGGGCAGCCCCAGCATTTT. It encodes CSASYGRPGQPQHF.

This clone appeared a few times. The J gene is TRBJ2-7, the V gene TRBV27; D remains unclear. Trimming removed 2 bases at V and 4 bases at J, with 9 bases between. CDR3 length: 13 amino acids. Germline V gives CDR1 MNHEY, CDR2 SMNVEV (reference sequence). DNA of the CDR3: TGTGCCAGCAGTTTAGGCTTTCAATACGAGCAGTACTTC. Its translation is CASSLGFQYEQYF.

This clone has only one observation. The chain uses TRBV9 and TRBJ1-2, with 7 positions matching TRBD1. V lost 0 bases and J lost 4; bases outside the gene matches: 6. This CDR3 comprises 15 residues. The germline V gene has CDR1 SGDLS and CDR2 YYNGEE. DNA of the CDR3: TGTGCCAGCAGCGTAGAGGGGGCGCAGGGCTATGGCTACACCTTC. It yields the protein CASSVEGAQGYGYTF.